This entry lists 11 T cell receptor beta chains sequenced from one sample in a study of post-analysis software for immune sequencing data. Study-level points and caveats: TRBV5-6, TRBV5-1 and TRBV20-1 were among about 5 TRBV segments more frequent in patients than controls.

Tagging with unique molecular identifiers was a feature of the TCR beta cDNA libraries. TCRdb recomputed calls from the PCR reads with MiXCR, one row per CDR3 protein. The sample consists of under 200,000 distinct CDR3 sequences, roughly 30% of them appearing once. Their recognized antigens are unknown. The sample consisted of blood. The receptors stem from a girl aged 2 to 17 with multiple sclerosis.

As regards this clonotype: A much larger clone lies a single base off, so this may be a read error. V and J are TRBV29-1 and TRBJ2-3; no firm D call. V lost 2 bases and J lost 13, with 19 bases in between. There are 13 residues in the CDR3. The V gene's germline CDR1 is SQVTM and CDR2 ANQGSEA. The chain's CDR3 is CSVEPEGCGIEYF. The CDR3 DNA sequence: TGCAGCGTTGAACCAGAAGGATGTGGCATTGAGTATTTT.

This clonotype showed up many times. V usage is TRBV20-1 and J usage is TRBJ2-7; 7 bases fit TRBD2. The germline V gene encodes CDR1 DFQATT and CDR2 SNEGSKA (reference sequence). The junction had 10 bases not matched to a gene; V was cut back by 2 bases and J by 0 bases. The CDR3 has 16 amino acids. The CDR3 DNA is TGCAGTGCTAGACCCTTGACTAGCAGACTCTCCTACGAGCAGTACTTC. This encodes CSARPLTSRLSYEQYF.

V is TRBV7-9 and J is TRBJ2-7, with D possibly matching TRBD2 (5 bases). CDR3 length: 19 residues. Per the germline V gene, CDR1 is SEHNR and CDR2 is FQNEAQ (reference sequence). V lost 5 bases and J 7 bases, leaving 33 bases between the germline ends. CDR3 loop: CASSPSPQSVWVGLSEQYF. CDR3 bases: TGTGCCAGCAGCCCTAGCCCACAATCAGTATGGGTCGGTCTAAGTGAGCAGTACTTC.

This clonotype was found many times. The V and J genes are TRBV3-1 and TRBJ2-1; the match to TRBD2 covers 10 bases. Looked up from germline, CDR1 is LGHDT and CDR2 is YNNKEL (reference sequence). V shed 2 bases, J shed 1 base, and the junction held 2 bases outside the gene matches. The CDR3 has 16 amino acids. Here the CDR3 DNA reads TGTGCCAGCAGCCAAAGCGGGGGGGGTTCCTACAATGAGCAGTTCTTC. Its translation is CASSQSGGGSYNEQFF.

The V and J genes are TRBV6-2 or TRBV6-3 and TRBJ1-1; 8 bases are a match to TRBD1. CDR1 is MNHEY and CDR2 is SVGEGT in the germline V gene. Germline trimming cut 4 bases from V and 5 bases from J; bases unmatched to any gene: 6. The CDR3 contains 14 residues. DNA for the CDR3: TGTGCCAGCAGTTCCGGACAGGGCTATACTGAAGCTTTCTTT. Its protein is CASSSGQGYTEAFF.

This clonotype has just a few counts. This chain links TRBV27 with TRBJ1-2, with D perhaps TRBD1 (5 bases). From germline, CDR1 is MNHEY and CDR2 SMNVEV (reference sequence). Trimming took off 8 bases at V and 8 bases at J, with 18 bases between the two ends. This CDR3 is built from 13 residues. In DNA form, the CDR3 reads TGTGCCAGCGGCCAACTAGGGGTTTCCGGCTACACCTTC. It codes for CASGQLGVSGYTF.

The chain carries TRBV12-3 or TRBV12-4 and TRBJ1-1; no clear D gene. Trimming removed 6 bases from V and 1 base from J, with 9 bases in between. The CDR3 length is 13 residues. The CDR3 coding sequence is TGTGCCAGCAGGTTCTCTACGAACACTGAAGCTTTCTTT. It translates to CASRFSTNTEAFF.

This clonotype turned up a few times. CDR3 sequence: CASSFVETDTQYF. DNA for the CDR3: TGTGCCAGCAGCTTCGTCGAGACAGATACGCAGTATTTT. The chain has TRBV7-8 and TRBJ2-3; D is undetermined. Trimming took off 3 bases at V and 3 bases at J, with 7 bases between the two ends. Germline loops: CDR1 SGHVS, CDR2 FQNEAQ. The CDR3 loop spans 13 amino acids.

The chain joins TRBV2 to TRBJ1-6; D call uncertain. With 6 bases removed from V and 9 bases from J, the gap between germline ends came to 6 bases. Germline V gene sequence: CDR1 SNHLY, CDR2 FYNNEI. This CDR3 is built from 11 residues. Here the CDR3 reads CASSVTSPLHF. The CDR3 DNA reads TGTGCCAGCAGCGTAACTTCACCCCTCCACTTT.

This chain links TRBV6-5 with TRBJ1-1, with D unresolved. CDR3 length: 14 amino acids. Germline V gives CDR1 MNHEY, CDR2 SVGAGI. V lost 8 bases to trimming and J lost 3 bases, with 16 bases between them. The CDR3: CASGRFLGDTEAFF. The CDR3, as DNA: TGTGCCAGCGGCCGCTTCCTAGGAGACACTGAAGCTTTCTTT.

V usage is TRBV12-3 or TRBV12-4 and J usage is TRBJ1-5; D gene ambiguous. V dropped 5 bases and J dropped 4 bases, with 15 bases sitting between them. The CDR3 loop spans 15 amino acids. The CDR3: CASSLRATGNQPQHF. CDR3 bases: TGTGCCAGCAGTCTAAGGGCCACGGGGAATCAGCCCCAGCATTTT.